Listed here are 24 T cell receptor beta chains from one sample, sequenced in a study of T-cell reconstitution after alpha-beta-depleted transplantation in children. The library targeted TCRbeta and was prepared with unique molecular identifiers. TCRdb re-derived calls from the PCR reads in MiXCR, one entry per CDR3 protein. The data contain about 640,000 distinct CDR3 sequences, 16% of them singletons. The specimen was PBMCs from the stem cell graft donor, collected from the stem cell graft. These receptors were taken from a human donor who donated a stem cell graft to a child with acute myeloid leukemia.

The V and J genes are TRBV10-3 and TRBJ2-2; D not certain. In germline, CDR1 is ENHRY, CDR2 SYGVKD. V shed 3 bases and J shed 0 bases, with 11 bases lying between them. This CDR3 comprises 16 residues. CDR3: CAISDFGLPNTGELFF. The CDR3 DNA reads TGTGCCATCAGTGATTTCGGGCTTCCGAACACCGGGGAGCTGTTTTTT.

This clonotype was picked up many times. The chain is built from TRBV7-2 and TRBJ2-1; TRBD2 agrees at 11 bases. The trim removed 3 bases at V and 3 bases at J, leaving 1 base unmatched. Looked up from germline, CDR1 is SGHTA and CDR2 is FQGNSA. The CDR3 is made up of 15 amino acids. CDR3 nucleotide sequence: TGTGCCAGCAGCTTGGGACTAGCGGTCTACAATGAGCAGTTCTTC. It codes for CASSLGLAVYNEQFF.

This clonotype was detected many times. V gene TRBV29-1 combines with J gene TRBJ1-2, with 9 nucleotides matching TRBD1. From germline, CDR1 is SQVTM and CDR2 ANQGSEA. The CDR3 runs 14 residues. The V gene end was trimmed by 5 bases and the J gene end by 4 bases; junction bases not matched to a gene: 8. The CDR3 spells CSVPGGTGPYGYTF. The CDR3, as DNA: TGCAGCGTTCCCGGAGGGACAGGGCCCTATGGCTACACCTTC. The variable domain in full, with the rest retrieved from reference TRBV29-1 and TRBJ1-2, is SAVISQKPSRDICQRGTSLTIQCQVDSQVTMMFWYRQQPGQSLTLIATANQGSEATYESGFVIDKFPISRPNLTFSTLTVSNMSPEDSSIYLCSVPGGTGPYGYTFGSGTRLTVV.

This clonotype showed up just a few times. V usage is TRBV5-1 and J usage is TRBJ1-6; D remains unclear. There are 17 residues in the CDR3. V lost 2 bases, J lost 7 bases, and 19 bases lay in between. Germline CDR1 reads SGHRS; CDR2 reads YFSETQ. Written as DNA, the CDR3 is TGCGCCAGCAGCTTCGCCCGGCCTGGGGTGGTAAATTCACCCCTCCACTTT. This gives the protein CASSFARPGVVNSPLHF.

This chain links TRBV11-2 with TRBJ1-4, with D possibly matching TRBD1 (5 bases). V lost 5 bases, J lost 8 bases, and 9 bases lay in between. The CDR3 consists of 12 residues. Germline V gene sequence: CDR1 SGHAT, CDR2 FQNNGV. The CDR3 DNA reads as TGTGCCAGCAGCCTAGGACACGAAAAACTGTTTTTT. It yields the protein CASSLGHEKLFF.

This clonotype was recorded a few times. This chain connects TRBV24-1 to TRBJ2-2, with 7 nucleotides matching TRBD1. Trimming removed 9 bases from V and 2 bases from J; junction bases left unmatched: 8. The CDR3 consists of 15 residues. CDR1 and CDR2 from the germline V gene are KGHDR and SFDVKD. This CDR3 reads CATDTGDLNTGELFF. CDR3 DNA: TGTGCCACCGACACAGGGGACCTTAACACCGGGGAGCTGTTTTTT.

The table lists this clonotype with many counts. The J gene is TRBJ1-2, the V gene TRBV20-1; D is ambiguous. V lost 5 bases, J lost 0 bases, and 7 bases lay in between. Germline lookup yields CDR1 DFQATT and CDR2 SNEGSKA (reference sequence). The CDR3 covers 12 residues. In DNA, the CDR3 is TGCAGTGCTCCGGCCCCTAACTATGGCTACACCTTC. Translated, it gives CSAPAPNYGYTF.

This clonotype appeared many times. The V gene is TRBV6-4, the J gene TRBJ2-1; 10 bases are shared with TRBD1. The CDR3 contains 14 residues. Germline trimming cut 8 bases from V and 9 bases from J; bases unmatched to any gene: 10. Germline V lookup: CDR1 MRHNA, CDR2 SNTAGT. CDR3 sequence: CASARDRGISEQFF. The DNA for the CDR3 is TGTGCCAGCGCCCGGGACAGGGGAATTAGTGAGCAGTTCTTC.

This chain joins TRBV5-1 and TRBJ2-3; the D gene is possibly TRBD1 (6 bases). Trimming pared 1 base from V and 2 bases from J, leaving 14 bases between. The CDR3 spans 16 residues. Germline CDR1 reads SGHRS; CDR2 reads YFSETQ. The CDR3 loop reads CASSLTGKRITDTQYF. The CDR3 nucleotides are TGCGCCAGCAGCTTGACAGGGAAGAGGATCACAGATACGCAGTATTTT.

The J gene is TRBJ2-2, the V gene TRBV7-6; TRBD2 agrees at 12 bases. V dropped 5 bases and J dropped 0; count of bases not matched to a gene: 13. Germline V gene data show CDR1 as SGHVS and CDR2 as FNYEAQ. The CDR3 length is 20 residues. Written as DNA, the CDR3 is TGTGCCAGCAGCCCTCGCCGGACTAGCGGGGTGGCACCGAACACCGGGGAGCTGTTTTTT. Translated, it gives CASSPRRTSGVAPNTGELFF. The variable domain in full, with the rest retrieved from reference TRBV7-6 and TRBJ2-2, is GAGVSQSPRYKVTKRGQDVALRCDPISGHVSLYWYRQALGQGPEFLTYFNYEAQQDKSGLPNDRFSAERPEGSISTLTIQRTEQRDSAMYRCASSPRRTSGVAPNTGELFFGEGSRLTVL.

This clonotype came up a few times. The chain couples TRBV12-3 or TRBV12-4 to TRBJ2-2, with D unresolved. The CDR3 contains 13 residues. The ends were cut back, 5 bases at V and 2 bases at J, with 6 bases in the middle. CDR3 sequence reads: CASSPHNTGELFF. The CDR3 DNA reads as TGTGCCAGCAGTCCTCACAACACCGGGGAGCTGTTTTTT.

This clonotype was observed many times. The chain uses TRBV5-1 and TRBJ2-5; D tentatively reads TRBD1 or TRBD2 (5 bases each). The germline V gene has CDR1 SGHRS and CDR2 YFSETQ. The V end was cut by 3 bases, the J end by 1 base, with 10 bases between. This CDR3 is 14 amino acids long. CDR3 DNA sequence: TGCGCCAGCAGCTCCGGGACGGTCCAAGAGACCCAGTACTTC. It yields the protein CASSSGTVQETQYF.

This clonotype has at least ten counts. The rearrangement joins TRBV20-1 to TRBJ1-5, with a tentative D call TRBD1 (5 bases). The germline V gene has CDR1 DFQATT and CDR2 SNEGSKA (reference sequence). V was trimmed by 0 bases and J by 7 bases, leaving 13 bases between them. The CDR3 extends over 14 amino acids. CDR3 in amino acids: CSARELGVGQPQHF. CDR3 DNA sequence: TGCAGTGCTAGAGAGCTGGGGGTGGGGCAGCCCCAGCATTTT.

There are many counts of this clonotype. The V gene is TRBV15, the J gene TRBJ2-7; 10 bases fit TRBD1. The ends lost 4 bases at V and 4 bases at J; junction bases unmatched: 7. Germline lookup yields CDR1 LNHNV and CDR2 YYDKDF (reference sequence). This CDR3 spans 15 amino acids. This CDR3 is CATSTSGTGDYEQYF. As DNA, the CDR3 is TGTGCCACCAGCACCTCCGGGACAGGGGATTACGAGCAGTACTTC.

This clonotype was seen more than once but under ten times. The chain has TRBV9 and TRBJ1-1; TRBD1 matches 7 bases. Looked up from germline, CDR1 is SGDLS and CDR2 is YYNGEE. This CDR3 is built from 13 residues. With 3 bases clipped from V and 8 bases from J, the junction kept 7 bases outside the gene matches. CDR3 nucleotides: TGTGCCAGCAGCGCCCCCCCGACAGGGGAAGCTTTCTTT. It is translated as CASSAPPTGEAFF.

This clonotype was observed a few times. V gene TRBV5-6 combines with J gene TRBJ2-1; D is tentatively TRBD1 or TRBD2 (7 bases each). Trimming stripped 3 bases from V and 2 bases from J, with 21 bases between. This CDR3 comprises 18 residues. Germline-derived CDR1 and CDR2 are SGHDT and YYEEEE. The CDR3 bases are TGTGCCAGCAGCTGGGGACAGAGGACTAGACTAACCTACAATGAGCAGTTCTTC. This codes for CASSWGQRTRLTYNEQFF. Combining the CDR3 with reference TRBV5-6 and TRBJ2-1 gives the whole variable domain DAGVTQSPTHLIKTRGQQVTLRCSPKSGHDTVSWYQQALGQGPQFIFQYYEEEERQRGNFPDRFSGHQFPNYSSELNVNALLLGDSALYLCASSWGQRTRLTYNEQFFGPGTRLTVL.

This clonotype was observed many times. The genes are TRBV20-1 and TRBJ2-5; perhaps TRBD2 as D (7 bases). With 8 bases removed from V and 6 bases from J, the gap between germline ends came to 19 bases. Germline V gene data show CDR1 as DFQATT and CDR2 as SNEGSKA (reference sequence). The CDR3 is 13 amino acids. This CDR3 reads CSYFEGGEKTQYF. In nucleotides, the CDR3 is TGCAGTTACTTTGAAGGGGGGGAGAAGACCCAGTACTTC.

As for this clonotype: Given a much more abundant clone one base away, this may be a read error. As DNA, the CDR3 is TGCAGTGCTAGAGATCCCGAAACCCAGTGCTTC. This codes for CSARDPETQCF. V usage is TRBV20-1 and J usage is TRBJ2-5; D is unresolved. The V gene's germline CDR1 is DFQATT and CDR2 SNEGSKA (reference sequence). This CDR3 is built from 11 residues.

This clonotype was found a few times. The CDR3 coding sequence is TGCAGTGCTAGTTTGGGTCGGCGGGGCTCTGGGGCCAACGTCCTGACTTTC. It yields the protein CSASLGRRGSGANVLTF. J is TRBJ2-6 and V is TRBV20-1, with TRBD2 as a possible D gene (6 bases). This CDR3 comprises 17 residues. The V and J ends lost 3 bases and 0 bases respectively, with 15 bases between them. CDR1 is DFQATT, CDR2 SNEGSKA, per germline (reference sequence).

This clonotype was seen ten or more times. This rearrangement joins TRBV6-1 to TRBJ2-5; D is unclear. Trimming shortened V by 4 bases and J by 5 bases, and 17 bases separated the two germline ends. The germline V gene has CDR1 MNHNS and CDR2 SASEGT. The CDR3 covers 15 residues. The DNA for the CDR3 is TGTGCCAGCAGTGTCCAGGACGCCCGCCGGGAGACCCAGTACTTC. Translated: CASSVQDARRETQYF.

This clonotype was seen a few times. CDR3 loop: CSARSRRDRTFFPEAFF. DNA of the CDR3: TGCAGTGCTAGATCCCGTCGGGACAGGACCTTCTTCCCTGAAGCTTTCTTT. The genes are TRBV20-1 and TRBJ1-1, with 8 bases fitting TRBD1. The trim removed 2 bases at V and 6 bases at J, leaving 17 bases unmatched. Germline lookup yields CDR1 DFQATT and CDR2 SNEGSKA (reference sequence). This CDR3 has 17 amino acids.

The CDR3 DNA is TGTGCCAGCAGTCCCGGGACAGGGGGCCCATCGAACACCGGGGAGCTGTTTTTT. Translation: CASSPGTGGPSNTGELFF. The chain recombines TRBV12-3 or TRBV12-4 with TRBJ2-2; 12 bases line up with TRBD1. Unmatched junction bases numbered 7, after V lost 5 bases and J lost 0 bases. The CDR3 covers 18 residues.

The chain is built from TRBV18 and TRBJ1-4; D is unresolved. The V and J ends lost 2 bases and 5 bases respectively, with 12 bases between them. Germline V gene sequence: CDR1 KGHSH, CDR2 LQKENI. The CDR3 consists of 15 residues. This chain's CDR3 is CASSPSDRRNEKLFF. DNA of the CDR3: TGTGCCAGCTCACCATCGGACCGACGGAATGAAAAACTGTTTTTT.

This clonotype was counted ten times or more. The genes are TRBV7-9 and TRBJ2-1, with 13 bases matching TRBD2. CDR3 size: 15 residues. Germline V gene lookup returns CDR1 SEHNR and CDR2 FQNEAQ (reference sequence). The ends lost 6 bases at V and 6 bases at J; junction bases unmatched: 5. The CDR3 region is CASRSGLAGINEQFF. DNA of the CDR3: TGTGCCAGCAGATCGGGACTAGCGGGGATCAATGAGCAGTTCTTC.